The 4 T cell receptor beta chains reported below all come from one sample, sequenced in a study of cytomegalovirus exposure and HLA in healthy donors. Assay used: immunoSEQ multiplex PCR; TCRdb lists only in-frame clones, some missing. The sample holds over 85,000 clones, around nine tenths seen once. Material: PBMCs. These receptors all stem from a woman aged 18-29 years in good health and CMV-seronegative.

This rearrangement joins TRBV30 to TRBJ2-7, with a possible D match to TRBD1 (6 bases). The CDR3 is 12 residues long. V lost 4 bases and J 6 bases, leaving 13 bases between the germline ends. Germline V gene data show CDR1 as GTSNPN and CDR2 as SVGIG (reference sequence). Written as DNA, the CDR3 is TGTGCCTGGATCGGGGTAGGGGGCGAGCAGTACTTC. Its protein is CAWIGVGGEQYF. Full variable domain (rest looked up from reference TRBV30 and TRBJ2-7): SQTIHQWPATLVQPVGSPLSLECTVEGTSNPNLYWYRQAAGRGLQLLFYSVGIGQISSEVPQNLSASRPQDRQFILSSKKLLLSDSGFYLCAWIGVGGEQYFGPGTRLTVT.

This clone was recorded only once. This chain uses TRBV27 with TRBJ1-1; 7 nucleotides agree with TRBD1. V gave up 6 bases and J gave up 5 bases; unmatched junction bases: 6. CDR3 length: 13 amino acids. Germline V gene data show CDR1 as MNHEY and CDR2 as SMNVEV (reference sequence). In DNA form, the CDR3 reads TGTGCCAGCAGAAGACAGGGTGGGACTGAAGCTTTCTTT. Amino acids: CASRRQGGTEAFF.

V and J are TRBV7-8 and TRBJ2-1, with TRBD2 matching 12 bases. The CDR3 runs to 15 residues. The germline V gene has CDR1 SGHVS and CDR2 FQNEAQ. With 4 bases clipped from V and 7 bases from J, the junction kept 5 bases outside the gene matches. The CDR3 is CASSSLAGGKNEQFF. CDR3 sequence (DNA): TGTGCCAGCAGCTCCCTAGCGGGAGGGAAGAATGAGCAGTTCTTC.

The count of this clone is one. The chain is built from TRBV27 and TRBJ1-1; 8 bases match TRBD1. The CDR3 contains 16 residues. Trimming took 5 bases from V and 0 from J; bases not matched to a gene: 8. CDR1 and CDR2 from the germline V gene are MNHEY and SMNVEV (reference sequence). The CDR3 reads CASSPGQGILNTEAFF. DNA for the CDR3: TGTGCCAGCAGTCCAGGACAGGGCATCTTGAACACTGAAGCTTTCTTT.